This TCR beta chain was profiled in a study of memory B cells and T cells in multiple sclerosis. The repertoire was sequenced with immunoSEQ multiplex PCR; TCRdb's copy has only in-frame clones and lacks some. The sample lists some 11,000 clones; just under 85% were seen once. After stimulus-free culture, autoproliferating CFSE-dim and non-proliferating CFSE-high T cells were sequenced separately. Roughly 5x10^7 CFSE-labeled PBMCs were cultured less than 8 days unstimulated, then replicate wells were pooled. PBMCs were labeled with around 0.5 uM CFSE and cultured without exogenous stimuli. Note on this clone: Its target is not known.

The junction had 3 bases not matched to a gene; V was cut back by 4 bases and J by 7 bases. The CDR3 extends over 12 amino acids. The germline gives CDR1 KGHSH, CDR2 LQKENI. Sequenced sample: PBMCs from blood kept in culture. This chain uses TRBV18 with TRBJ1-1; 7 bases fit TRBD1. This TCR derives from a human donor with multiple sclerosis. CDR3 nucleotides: TGTGCCAGCTCACGTGGGACAGTTGAAGCTTTCTTT. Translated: CASSRGTVEAFF.